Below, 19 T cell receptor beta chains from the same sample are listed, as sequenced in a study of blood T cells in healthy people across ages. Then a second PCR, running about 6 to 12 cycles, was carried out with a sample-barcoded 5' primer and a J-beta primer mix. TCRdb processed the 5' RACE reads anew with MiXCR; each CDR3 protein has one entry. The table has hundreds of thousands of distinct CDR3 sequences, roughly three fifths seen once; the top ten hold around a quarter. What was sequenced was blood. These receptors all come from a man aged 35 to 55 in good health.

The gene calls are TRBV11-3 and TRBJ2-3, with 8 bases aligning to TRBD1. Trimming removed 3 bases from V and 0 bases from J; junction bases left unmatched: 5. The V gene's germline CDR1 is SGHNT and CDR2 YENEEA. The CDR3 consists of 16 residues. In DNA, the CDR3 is TGTGCCAGCAGCTTGACAGGGGACCCTAGCACAGATACGCAGTATTTT. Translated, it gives CASSLTGDPSTDTQYF. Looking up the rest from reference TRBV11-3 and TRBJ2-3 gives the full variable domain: EAGVVQSPRYKIIEKKQPVAFWCNPISGHNTLYWYLQNLGQGPELLIRYENEEAVDDSQLPKDRFSAERLKGVDSTLKIQPAELGDSAVYLCASSLTGDPSTDTQYFGPGTRLTVL.

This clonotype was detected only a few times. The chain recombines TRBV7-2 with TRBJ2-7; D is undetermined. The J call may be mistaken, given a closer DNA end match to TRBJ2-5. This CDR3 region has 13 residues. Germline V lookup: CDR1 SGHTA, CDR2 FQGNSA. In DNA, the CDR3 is TGTGCCAGCAGTATAACAAGAGGAGAGACCCAGTACTTC. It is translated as CASSITRGETQYF.

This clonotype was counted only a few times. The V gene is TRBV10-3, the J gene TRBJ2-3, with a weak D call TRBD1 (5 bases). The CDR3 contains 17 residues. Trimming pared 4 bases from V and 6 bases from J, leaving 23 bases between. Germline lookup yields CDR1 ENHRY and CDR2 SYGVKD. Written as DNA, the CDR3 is TGTGCCATCAGTGGCCCCAGAATCCCTGCACAGGTTGATACGCAGTATTTT. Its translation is CAISGPRIPAQVDTQYF.

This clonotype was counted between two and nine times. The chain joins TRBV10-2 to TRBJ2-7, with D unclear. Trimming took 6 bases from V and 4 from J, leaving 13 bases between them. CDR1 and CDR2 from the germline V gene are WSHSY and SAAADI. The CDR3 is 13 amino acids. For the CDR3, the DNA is TGCGCCAGCAGCACTGACGTTCGGTACGAGCAGTACTTC. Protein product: CASSTDVRYEQYF.

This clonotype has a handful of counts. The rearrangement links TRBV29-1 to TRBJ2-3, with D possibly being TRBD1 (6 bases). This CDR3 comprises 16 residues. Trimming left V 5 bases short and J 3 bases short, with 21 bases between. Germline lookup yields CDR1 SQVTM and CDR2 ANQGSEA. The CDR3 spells CSVRGHPPRGTDTQYF. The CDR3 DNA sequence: TGCAGCGTTCGAGGACACCCTCCAAGGGGGACAGATACGCAGTATTTT.

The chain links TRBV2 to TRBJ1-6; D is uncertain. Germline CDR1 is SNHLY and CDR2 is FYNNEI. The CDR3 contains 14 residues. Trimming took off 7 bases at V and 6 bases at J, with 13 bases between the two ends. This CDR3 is CASIPRAPNSPLHF. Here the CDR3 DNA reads TGTGCCAGCATACCCCGGGCTCCTAATTCACCCCTCCACTTT.

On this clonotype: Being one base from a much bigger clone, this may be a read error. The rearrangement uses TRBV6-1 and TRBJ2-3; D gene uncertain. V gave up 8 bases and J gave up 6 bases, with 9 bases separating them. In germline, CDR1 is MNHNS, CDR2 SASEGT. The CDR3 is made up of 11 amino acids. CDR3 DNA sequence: TGTGCCAGCGGGCGAGCTGATACGCAGTATTTT. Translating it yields CASGRADTQYF.

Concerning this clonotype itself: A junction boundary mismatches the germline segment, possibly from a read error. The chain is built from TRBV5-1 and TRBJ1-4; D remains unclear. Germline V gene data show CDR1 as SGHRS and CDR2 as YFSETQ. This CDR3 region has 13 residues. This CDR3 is CASSLEVNEKLIF. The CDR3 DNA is TGCGCCAGCAGCTTGGAAGTTAATGAAAAACTGATTTTT.

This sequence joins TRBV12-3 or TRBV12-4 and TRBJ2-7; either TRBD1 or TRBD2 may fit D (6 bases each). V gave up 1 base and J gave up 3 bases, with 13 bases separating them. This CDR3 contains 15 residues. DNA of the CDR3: TGTGCCAGCAGTTTAGGGGCCGAGGGGGGCTACGAGCAGTACTTC. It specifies CASSLGAEGGYEQYF.

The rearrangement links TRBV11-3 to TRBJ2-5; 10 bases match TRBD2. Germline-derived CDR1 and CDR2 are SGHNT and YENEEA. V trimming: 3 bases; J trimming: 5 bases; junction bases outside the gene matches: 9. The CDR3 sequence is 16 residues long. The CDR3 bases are TGTGCCAGCAGCTTTTTGGCTAGCGGGAGCGGGGAGACCCAGTACTTC. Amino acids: CASSFLASGSGETQYF.

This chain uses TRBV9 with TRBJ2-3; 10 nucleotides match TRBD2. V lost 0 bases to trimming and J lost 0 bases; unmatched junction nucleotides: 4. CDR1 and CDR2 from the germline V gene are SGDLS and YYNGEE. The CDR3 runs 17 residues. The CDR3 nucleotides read TGTGCCAGCAGCGTAGTAGTAGCGGGGGGTAGCACAGATACGCAGTATTTT. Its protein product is CASSVVVAGGSTDTQYF.

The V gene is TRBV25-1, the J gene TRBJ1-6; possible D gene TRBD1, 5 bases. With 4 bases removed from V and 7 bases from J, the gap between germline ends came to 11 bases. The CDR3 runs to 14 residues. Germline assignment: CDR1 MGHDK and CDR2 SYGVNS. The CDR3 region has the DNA TGTGCCAGCAGTGTCTCAGGGAACAATTCACCCCTCCACTTT. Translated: CASSVSGNNSPLHF.

The CDR3 DNA reads as TGTGCCACCAGCCGGGACAGTTACGAGCAGTACTTC. It codes for CATSRDSYEQYF. V and J are TRBV15 and TRBJ2-7; 7 nucleotides align to TRBD1. Germline lookup yields CDR1 LNHNV and CDR2 YYDKDF (reference sequence). The V gene end was trimmed by 5 bases and the J gene end by 4 bases; junction bases not matched to a gene: 2. The CDR3 length is 12 residues.

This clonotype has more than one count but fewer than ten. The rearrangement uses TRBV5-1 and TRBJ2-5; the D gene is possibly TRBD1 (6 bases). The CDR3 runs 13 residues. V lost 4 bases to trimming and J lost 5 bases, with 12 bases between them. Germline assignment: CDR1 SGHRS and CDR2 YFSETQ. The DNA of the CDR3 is TGCGCCAGCAGCGGTTCGCAGGGGGAGACCCAGTACTTC. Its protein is CASSGSQGETQYF. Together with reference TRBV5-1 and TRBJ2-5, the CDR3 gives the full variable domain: KAGVTQTPRYLIKTRGQQVTLSCSPISGHRSVSWYQQTPGQGLQFLFEYFSETQRNKGNFPGRFSGRQFSNSRSEMNVSTLELGDSALYLCASSGSQGETQYFGPGTRLLVL.

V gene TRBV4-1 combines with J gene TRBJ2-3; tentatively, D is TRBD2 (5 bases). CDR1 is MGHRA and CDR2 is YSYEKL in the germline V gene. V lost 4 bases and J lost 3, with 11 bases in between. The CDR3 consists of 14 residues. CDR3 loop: CASSLPEGTDTQYF. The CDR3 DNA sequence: TGCGCCAGCAGCCTTCCAGAGGGAACAGATACGCAGTATTTT.

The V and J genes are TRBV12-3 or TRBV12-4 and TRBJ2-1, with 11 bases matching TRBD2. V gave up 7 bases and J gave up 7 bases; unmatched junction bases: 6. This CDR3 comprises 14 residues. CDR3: CASNRLAGLNEQFF. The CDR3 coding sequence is TGTGCCAGCAACCGACTAGCGGGATTGAATGAGCAGTTCTTC.

In DNA form, the CDR3 reads TGCAGTACTCAGAGACTGAGCTCCTATAATTCACCCCTCCACTTT. It is translated as CSTQRLSSYNSPLHF. The chain carries TRBV20-1 and TRBJ1-6; D remains ambiguous. The V end was cut by 8 bases, the J end by 0 bases, with 14 bases between. Germline CDR1 DFQATT, CDR2 SNEGSKA (reference sequence). The CDR3 consists of 15 residues.

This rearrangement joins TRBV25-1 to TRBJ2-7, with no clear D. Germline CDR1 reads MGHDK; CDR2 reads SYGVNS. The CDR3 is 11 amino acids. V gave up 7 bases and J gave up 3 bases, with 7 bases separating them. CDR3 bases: TGTGCCAGCACCTCGGGCTACGAGCAGTACTTC. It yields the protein CASTSGYEQYF.

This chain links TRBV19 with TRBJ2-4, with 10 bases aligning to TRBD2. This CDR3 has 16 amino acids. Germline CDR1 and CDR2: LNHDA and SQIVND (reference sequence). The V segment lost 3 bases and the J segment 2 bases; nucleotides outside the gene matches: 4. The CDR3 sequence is CASSIGLADTKNIQYF. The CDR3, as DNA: TGTGCCAGTAGTATTGGACTAGCGGATACCAAAAACATTCAGTACTTC.